This T cell receptor (beta chain) was captured by sequencing in a study of T cell responses to AZD1222 COVID-19 vaccine. As to this clone: Its specificity is not known.

The CDR3 spans 14 residues. Germline-derived CDR1 and CDR2 are SGDLS and YYNGEE. The V end lost 4 bases, the J end lost 1 base, and 11 bases lay between the germline ends. Using immunoSEQ multiplex PCR, the repertoire was profiled, and TCRdb retains in-frame clones only, with some absent. The data contain over 100,000 clones, over 85% of them seen just once; the ten biggest clones take up 7% to 8.5%. Findings of the study overall: At study baseline, merely five or six AZD1222 recipients were seropositive. Two doses of AZD1222 preceded a rise in Spike-specific TCR breadth and depth. CD4 TCRs linked to vaccination spanned spike, dominating at 160-218 and 743-854.

Material: peripheral blood, obtained on day 0 of AZD1222 vaccination. The chain uses TRBV9 and TRBJ1-1; tentative D call: TRBD1 (5 bases). This TCR derives from an adult in good health. In DNA form, the CDR3 reads TGTGCCAGCAGCCAACCAGGGTGGAACACTGAAGCTTTCTTT. Protein: CASSQPGWNTEAFF.